This passage covers 14 T cell receptor beta chains from one sample sequenced in a study of neurological immune-mediated disorders. TCRdb re-analysed the 5' RACE reads in MiXCR, keeping a single row per CDR3 protein. Of under 40,000 distinct CDR3 sequences in the sample, roughly 4.4% were seen once. Material for sequencing was PBMCs. The receptors were sampled from a man aged 18 to 35 in good health.

This clonotype was recorded many times. The chain uses TRBV6-5 and TRBJ2-3, with D perhaps TRBD1 (5 bases). CDR1 and CDR2 from the germline V gene are MNHEY and SVGAGI. The CDR3 contains 13 residues. V gave up 7 bases and J gave up 4 bases, with 12 bases separating them. The CDR3 nucleotides are TGTGCCAGCACCAGGGATGGGGCAGATACGCAGTATTTT. Translating it yields CASTRDGADTQYF.

This clonotype was observed at least ten times. The V gene is TRBV7-6, the J gene TRBJ1-3; tentative D call: TRBD1 (5 bases). This CDR3 spans 13 amino acids. V was clipped by 4 bases and J by 4 bases, with 8 bases between them. The germline V gene encodes CDR1 SGHVS and CDR2 FNYEAQ. Here the CDR3 DNA reads TGTGCCAGCAGCTGGGGCCGAGGAAACACCATATATTTT. This gives the protein CASSWGRGNTIYF.

This clonotype occurred many times. This rearrangement joins TRBV6-9 to TRBJ2-1, with 12 bases matching TRBD2. The CDR3 is 16 residues long. Germline V gene data show CDR1 as MNHGY and CDR2 as SVAAGI. J lost 6 bases, V lost 5 bases, and 8 bases had no gene match. The CDR3 nucleotides read TGTGCCAGCAGTCGCAAACTAGCGGGGGGTTTCAATGAGCAGTTCTTC. It translates to CASSRKLAGGFNEQFF.

This clonotype has a count of ten or more. This chain connects TRBV7-2 to TRBJ2-1; 10 nucleotides match TRBD1. The CDR3 sequence is 19 residues long. Germline CDR1 reads SGHTA; CDR2 reads FQGNSA. The junction had 13 bases not matched to a gene; V was cut back by 5 bases and J by 0 bases. CDR3 region: CASSRDRGSIRSSYNEQFF. DNA of the CDR3: TGTGCCAGCAGCCGGGACAGGGGTTCCATCAGGAGCTCCTACAATGAGCAGTTCTTC.

In this sample, this clonotype turned up many times. The genes are TRBV27 and TRBJ1-5, with D perhaps TRBD1 (5 bases). Trimming left V 5 bases short and J 3 bases short, with 17 bases between. CDR1 MNHEY and CDR2 SMNVEV come from the germline V gene (reference sequence). This CDR3 has 16 amino acids. The CDR3 loop reads CASSPLYGAINQPQHF. As DNA, the CDR3 is TGTGCCAGCAGTCCCCTGTACGGGGCCATCAATCAGCCCCAGCATTTT.

This clonotype has ten or more counts. The genes are TRBV5-4 and TRBJ2-5; no firm D call. CDR1 and CDR2 (germline): SGHNT, YYREEE (reference sequence). The length of the CDR3 is 12 residues. Trimming took off 7 bases at V and 3 bases at J, with 10 bases between the two ends. The CDR3 DNA sequence: TGTGCCAGCGGGCTTCGAAAAGAGACCCAGTACTTC. It translates to CASGLRKETQYF.

This clonotype was found many times. The rearrangement joins TRBV29-1 to TRBJ1-4; 8 bases are a match to TRBD1. The CDR3 extends over 15 amino acids. The V segment lost 7 bases and the J segment 2 bases; nucleotides outside the gene matches: 9. CDR1 is SQVTM, CDR2 ANQGSEA, per germline. The CDR3, as DNA: TGCAGCGCCGCGGACAGGGCCTCTACTAATGAAAAACTGTTTTTT. This sequence encodes CSAADRASTNEKLFF.

This clonotype was counted at least ten times. V and J are TRBV20-1 and TRBJ2-5; no firm D call. The CDR3 runs to 18 residues. CDR1 DFQATT and CDR2 SNEGSKA come from the germline V gene (reference sequence). V was trimmed by 0 bases and J by 5 bases, leaving 25 bases between them. The CDR3 sequence is CSARDPLLRAGELETQYF. CDR3 sequence (DNA): TGCAGTGCTAGAGACCCCTTATTGCGTGCAGGCGAATTGGAGACCCAGTACTTC.

This clonotype showed up many times. The chain is built from TRBV7-2 and TRBJ2-7; TRBD1 or TRBD2 may be the D gene (5 bases each). CDR1 is SGHTA, CDR2 FQGNSA, per germline. The germline V and J ends were trimmed by 3 bases and 4 bases, with 10 bases remaining between them. This CDR3 has 13 residues. The CDR3: CASSFIGTYEQYF. Written as DNA, the CDR3 is TGTGCCAGCAGCTTCATAGGGACGTACGAGCAGTACTTC.

This clonotype was seen at least ten times. This chain joins TRBV5-1 and TRBJ1-2; the D gene is possibly TRBD1 (5 bases). Per the germline V gene, CDR1 is SGHRS and CDR2 is YFSETQ. Trimming removed 2 bases at V and 6 bases at J, with 20 bases between. The CDR3 is 16 residues long. The CDR3 protein is CASSLYRAVEGHGYTF. CDR3 nucleotides: TGCGCCAGCAGCTTATACCGGGCCGTGGAGGGACATGGCTACACCTTC. The entire variable domain, with the rest obtained from reference TRBV5-1 and TRBJ1-2, is as follows: KAGVTQTPRYLIKTRGQQVTLSCSPISGHRSVSWYQQTPGQGLQFLFEYFSETQRNKGNFPGRFSGRQFSNSRSEMNVSTLELGDSALYLCASSLYRAVEGHGYTFGSGTRLTVV.

The table lists this clonotype with many counts. The chain carries TRBV20-1 and TRBJ1-5, with D possibly being TRBD1 (5 bases). CDR3 length: 16 amino acids. CDR1 is DFQATT and CDR2 is SNEGSKA in the germline V gene (reference sequence). Between the trimmed V and J ends, which lost 3 bases and 7 bases, there was a span of 22 bases. CDR3 sequence (DNA): TGCAGTGCTAGGGCCCTCGGGGCTACGGTGAGACAGCCCCAGCATTTT. Its translation: CSARALGATVRQPQHF.

In this sample, this clonotype turned up many times. V gene TRBV20-1 combines with J gene TRBJ2-7; 7 bases agree with TRBD2. The CDR3 extends over 12 amino acids. Germline assignment: CDR1 DFQATT and CDR2 SNEGSKA (reference sequence). Trimming cost V 7 bases and J 2 bases; bases outside gene matches: 5. The CDR3 DNA is TGCAGTGGACGCGGGGGTACCTACGAGCAGTACTTC. It specifies CSGRGGTYEQYF.

This clonotype was counted many times. This chain uses TRBV6-5 with TRBJ2-3, with 7 bases that match TRBD2. Trimming at V came to 2 bases and at J to 2 bases, leaving 7 bases not matched to a gene. This CDR3 spans 16 amino acids. Germline V gene data show CDR1 as MNHEY and CDR2 as SVGAGI. The CDR3 DNA is TGTGCCAGCAGTTACCCGGGGGGTCTCCTCACAGATACGCAGTATTTT. Translating it yields CASSYPGGLLTDTQYF.

This clonotype was counted at least ten times. This chain uses TRBV7-2 with TRBJ2-7; D is unresolved. Germline CDR1 and CDR2: SGHTA and FQGNSA. The CDR3 has 14 residues. Trimming removed 0 bases at V and 5 bases at J, with 11 bases between. Here the CDR3 DNA reads TGTGCCAGCAGCTTAGCTCCGGTGTATGACGAGCAGTACTTC. It yields the protein CASSLAPVYDEQYF.